This T cell receptor (beta chain) emerged from a study of blood T cell repertoires in COVID-19. Study processing details: Reference gene primer amplification yielded estimated nucleated cell counts. Clones were read by immunoSEQ multiplex PCR, and TCRdb kept only the in-frame ones, dropping some. V and J calls and clone size come straight from that table; D and trimming were deduced from the DNA. Of 70,000 to 90,000 clones listed, 86% are singletons. V dropped 7 bases and J dropped 7 bases, with 20 bases sitting between them. The CDR3 is 14 residues long. Per germline, CDR1 SQVTM and CDR2 ANQGSEA. This receptor was taken from a man over 45 with active COVID-19. The sample consisted of peripheral blood. The V call is TRBV29-1, the J call TRBJ2-1, with D maybe TRBD2 (7 bases). The chain's CDR3 is CSAPGGRLRNEQFF. DNA for the CDR3: TGCAGCGCCCCCGGGGGGCGGCTCAGGAATGAGCAGTTCTTC.